The clone carrying this T cell receptor (beta chain) appeared once. What it recognizes is unknown. CD4+ T cells specific for antigen were expanded with viral peptide pools by the ViraFEST assay before sequencing. Following 10 days of culture, CD4+ T cells were isolated. Documented for the person is a PCR-confirmed SARS-CoV-2 infection occurring between March and December 2020. Culturing of a few million PBMC per well took place with roughly 9.4 IU/ml IL-2 and 7.5 to 10 ug/ml peptides. The authors replaced half the medium with IL-2 medium on days 3 and 7. Clones were read by immunoSEQ multiplex PCR, and TCRdb kept only the in-frame ones, dropping some. The sample holds tens of thousands of clones, 76% seen once. The data derive from a study of vaccination effects on CD4 cells after COVID-19. General observations from the study: Clonal contraction was marked in infection- and vaccine-induced clones late after vaccination.

Per germline, CDR1 SGHRS and CDR2 YFSETQ. The ends lost 4 bases at V and 1 base at J; junction bases unmatched: 3. The CDR3 is 15 residues long. The V and J genes are TRBV5-1 and TRBJ2-5, with 11 bases that match TRBD1. This clonotype originated in a human donor who had a prior SARS-CoV-2 infection. Sequencing was performed on CD4+ T cells from PBMCs cultured with HIV peptides, taken before COVID-19 vaccination. The sample's subset: HIV-1 Nef peptide pool negative control/reference culture. CDR3 bases: TGCGCCAGCAGCCCAGGGACAGGGGGCCAAGAGACCCAGTACTTC. This translates into CASSPGTGGQETQYF.